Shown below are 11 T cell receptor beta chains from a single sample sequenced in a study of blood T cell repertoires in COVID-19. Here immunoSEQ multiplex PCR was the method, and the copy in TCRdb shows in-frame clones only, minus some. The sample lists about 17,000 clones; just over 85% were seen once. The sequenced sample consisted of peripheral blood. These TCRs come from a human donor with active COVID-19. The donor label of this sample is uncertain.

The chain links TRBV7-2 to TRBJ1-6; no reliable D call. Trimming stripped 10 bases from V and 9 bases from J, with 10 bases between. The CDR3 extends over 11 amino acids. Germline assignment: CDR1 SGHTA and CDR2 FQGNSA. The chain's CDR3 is CATGNISPLHF. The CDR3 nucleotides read TGTGCCACCGGGAATATTTCACCCCTCCACTTT.

The CDR3 protein is CASSYSTGAYEQYF. The CDR3 DNA follows: TGTGCCAGCAGTTACTCGACAGGGGCCTACGAGCAGTACTTC. The chain is built from TRBV6-6 and TRBJ2-7; 8 bases are shared with TRBD1. The length of the CDR3 is 14 residues. V dropped 0 bases and J dropped 2; count of bases not matched to a gene: 0. Germline loops: CDR1 MNHNY, CDR2 SVGAGI (reference sequence).

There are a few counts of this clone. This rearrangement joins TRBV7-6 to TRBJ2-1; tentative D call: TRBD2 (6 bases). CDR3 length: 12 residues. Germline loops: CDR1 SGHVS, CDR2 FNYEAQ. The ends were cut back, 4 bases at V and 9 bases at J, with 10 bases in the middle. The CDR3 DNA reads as TGTGCCAGCAGCTCTGGGAGGCCTGAGCAGTTCTTC. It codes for CASSSGRPEQFF.

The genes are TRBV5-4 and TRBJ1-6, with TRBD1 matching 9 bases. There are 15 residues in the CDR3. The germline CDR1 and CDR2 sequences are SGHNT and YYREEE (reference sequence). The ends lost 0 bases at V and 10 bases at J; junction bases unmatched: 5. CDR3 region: CASSLGDRDDSPLHF. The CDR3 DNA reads TGTGCCAGCAGCTTGGGGGACAGGGACGACTCACCCCTCCACTTT.

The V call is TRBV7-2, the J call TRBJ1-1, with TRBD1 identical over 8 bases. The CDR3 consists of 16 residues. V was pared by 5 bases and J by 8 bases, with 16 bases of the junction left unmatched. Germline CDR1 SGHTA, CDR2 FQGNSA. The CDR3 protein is CASSLNRGTGTQEAFF. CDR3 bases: TGTGCCAGCAGCCTAAATCGAGGGACAGGCACTCAAGAAGCTTTCTTT.

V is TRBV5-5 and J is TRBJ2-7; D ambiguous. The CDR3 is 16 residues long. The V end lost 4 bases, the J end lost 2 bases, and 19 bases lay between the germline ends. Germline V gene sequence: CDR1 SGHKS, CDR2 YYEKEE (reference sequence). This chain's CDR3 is CASSPAFASPAYEQYF. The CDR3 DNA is TGTGCCAGCAGCCCTGCGTTTGCCTCTCCGGCCTACGAGCAGTACTTC.

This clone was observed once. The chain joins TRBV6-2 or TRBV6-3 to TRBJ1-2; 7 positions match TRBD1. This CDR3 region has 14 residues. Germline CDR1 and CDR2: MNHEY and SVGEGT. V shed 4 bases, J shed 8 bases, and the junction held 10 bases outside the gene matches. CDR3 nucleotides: TGTGCCAGCAGTTCCCTCGACAGGGTGCGAGGCTACACCTTC. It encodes CASSSLDRVRGYTF.

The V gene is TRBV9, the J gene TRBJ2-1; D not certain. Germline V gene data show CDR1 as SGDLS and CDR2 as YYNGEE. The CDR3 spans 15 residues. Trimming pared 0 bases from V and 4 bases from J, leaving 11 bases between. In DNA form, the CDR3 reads TGTGCCAGCAGCGTAGGCGGAGCCGCTTACAATGAGCAGTTCTTC. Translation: CASSVGGAAYNEQFF.

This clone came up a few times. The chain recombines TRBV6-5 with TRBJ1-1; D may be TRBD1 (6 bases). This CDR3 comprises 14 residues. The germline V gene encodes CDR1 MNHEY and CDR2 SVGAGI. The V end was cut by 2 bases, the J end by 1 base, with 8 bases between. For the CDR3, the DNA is TGTGCCAGCAGTTACCTCAGGGGGAACACTGAAGCTTTCTTT. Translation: CASSYLRGNTEAFF.

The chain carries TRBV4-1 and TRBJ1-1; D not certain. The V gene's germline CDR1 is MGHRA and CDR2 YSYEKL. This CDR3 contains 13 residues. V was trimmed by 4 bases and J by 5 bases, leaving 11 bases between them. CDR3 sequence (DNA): TGCGCCAGCAGCCCCGCCGAGGGAACTGAAGCTTTCTTT. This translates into CASSPAEGTEAFF.

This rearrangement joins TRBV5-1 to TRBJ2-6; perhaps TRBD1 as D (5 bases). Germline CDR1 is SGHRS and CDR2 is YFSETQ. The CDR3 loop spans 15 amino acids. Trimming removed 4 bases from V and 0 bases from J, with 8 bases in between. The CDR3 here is CASSARGSGANVLTF. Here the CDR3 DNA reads TGCGCCAGCAGCGCAAGGGGCTCTGGGGCCAACGTCCTGACTTTC. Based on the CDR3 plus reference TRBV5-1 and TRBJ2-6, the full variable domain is KAGVTQTPRYLIKTRGQQVTLSCSPISGHRSVSWYQQTPGQGLQFLFEYFSETQRNKGNFPGRFSGRQFSNSRSEMNVSTLELGDSALYLCASSARGSGANVLTFGAGSRLTVL.